This entry lists 22 T cell receptor beta chains sequenced from one sample in a study of technical replicates of blood from several donors. This table comes from immunoSEQ multiplex PCR, and its TCRdb copy is limited to in-frame clones, with some not included. The sample holds about 56,000 clones, 90% to 95% seen once. The specimen was PBMCs. The receptors derive from a human donor in good health. Some clones in this sample may be carry-over from other donors' samples.

The chain has TRBV9 and TRBJ1-1; D uncertain. Per the germline V gene, CDR1 is SGDLS and CDR2 is YYNGEE. The V gene lost 0 bases and the J gene lost 3 bases, with 3 bases spanning the gap. CDR3 size: 12 residues. The CDR3 DNA reads TGTGCCAGCAGCGTAGCGGACACTGAAGCTTTCTTT. This codes for CASSVADTEAFF.

The chain couples TRBV7-9 to TRBJ1-4, with a possible D match to TRBD1 (6 bases). The CDR3 runs 15 residues. Trimming removed 5 bases from V and 0 bases from J, with 10 bases in between. Germline-derived CDR1 and CDR2 are SEHNR and FQNEAQ (reference sequence). The CDR3 sequence: CASSKQGATNEKLFF. The CDR3 nucleotides are TGTGCCAGCAGCAAACAGGGAGCAACTAATGAAAAACTGTTTTTT.

This chain joins TRBV2 and TRBJ1-1; D uncertain. V lost 3 bases and J 4 bases, leaving 12 bases between the germline ends. Germline V gene sequence: CDR1 SNHLY, CDR2 FYNNEI. The CDR3 spans 14 residues. The DNA for the CDR3 is TGTGCCAGCAGTGATTTTGTGGGGAGCACTGAAGCTTTCTTT. It specifies CASSDFVGSTEAFF.

The chain combines TRBV7-9 with TRBJ2-4, with D possibly TRBD1 on 6 matching bases. Looked up from germline, CDR1 is SEHNR and CDR2 is FQNEAQ (reference sequence). Trimming removed 1 base from V and 3 bases from J, with 10 bases in between. The CDR3 spans 15 residues. The CDR3 nucleotides are TGTGCCAGCAGCTTAGGGGGGCTAGGCAAAAACATTCAGTACTTC. Protein product: CASSLGGLGKNIQYF.

The CDR3 DNA is TGTGCCAGCAGTGGCAGGGGTTTGTGGAGCACTGAAGCTTTCTTT. This codes for CASSGRGLWSTEAFF. V usage is TRBV27 and J usage is TRBJ1-1; the D gene is possibly TRBD1 (6 bases). The CDR3 consists of 15 residues. Trimming left V 5 bases short and J 4 bases short, with 17 bases between. Germline V gene lookup returns CDR1 MNHEY and CDR2 SMNVEV (reference sequence).

The gene calls are TRBV5-1 and TRBJ1-2; 7 bases fit TRBD1. The CDR3 has 14 residues. With 2 bases clipped from V and 8 bases from J, the junction kept 9 bases outside the gene matches. Germline CDR1 is SGHRS and CDR2 is YFSETQ. The CDR3 DNA reads TGCGCCAGCAGCTTCTATCAGACAGGGTCCGGCTACACCTTC. Translated, it gives CASSFYQTGSGYTF.

The chain links TRBV6-6 to TRBJ1-3, with D perhaps TRBD1 (5 bases). Germline assignment: CDR1 MNHNY and CDR2 SVGAGI (reference sequence). The CDR3 runs to 14 residues. Trimming pared 7 bases from V and 0 bases from J, leaving 10 bases between. The CDR3: CASTRQNSGNTIYF. In nucleotides, the CDR3 is TGTGCCAGCACCCGACAGAACTCTGGAAACACCATATATTTT.

This sequence joins TRBV30 and TRBJ1-4; 9 positions match TRBD1. The V gene's germline CDR1 is GTSNPN and CDR2 SVGIG (reference sequence). There are 14 residues in the CDR3. V lost 4 bases and J lost 7; bases outside the gene matches: 7. This CDR3 reads CAWTSGQGREKLFF. The CDR3 DNA is TGTGCCTGGACTTCGGGACAGGGACGTGAAAAACTGTTTTTT.

The chain is built from TRBV4-1 and TRBJ2-6, with 11 bases fitting TRBD1. Looked up from germline, CDR1 is MGHRA and CDR2 is YSYEKL. J lost 3 bases, V lost 2 bases, and 6 bases had no gene match. CDR3 size: 18 residues. The DNA of the CDR3 is TGCGCCAGCAGCCAATCCGGACAGGGGGCCGGTGGGGCCAACGTCCTGACTTTC. Protein product: CASSQSGQGAGGANVLTF.

This CDR3 is CASSLTGQDYNEQFF. The CDR3, as DNA: TGTGCCAGCAGCTTGACGGGACAGGATTACAATGAGCAGTTCTTC. The rearrangement joins TRBV7-3 to TRBJ2-1; 8 nucleotides align to TRBD1. Germline values: CDR1 SGHTA, CDR2 FQGTGA. With V trimmed by 3 bases and J by 4 bases, 5 bases remained unmatched. The CDR3 runs 15 residues.

This chain joins TRBV5-1 and TRBJ2-3; TRBD2 is a possible D gene (6 bases). Looked up from germline, CDR1 is SGHRS and CDR2 is YFSETQ. V lost 3 bases to trimming and J lost 1 base, with 15 bases between them. This CDR3 has 16 amino acids. The CDR3 DNA sequence: TGCGCCAGCAGCTGGGCCTTAGCGGCTGGCACAGATACGCAGTATTTT. It encodes CASSWALAAGTDTQYF. Using reference TRBV5-1 and TRBJ2-3 for the parts outside the CDR3, the full variable domain is KAGVTQTPRYLIKTRGQQVTLSCSPISGHRSVSWYQQTPGQGLQFLFEYFSETQRNKGNFPGRFSGRQFSNSRSEMNVSTLELGDSALYLCASSWALAAGTDTQYFGPGTRLTVL.

The chain couples TRBV7-8 to TRBJ1-5; D is possibly TRBD1 (6 bases). The CDR3 is 15 residues long. Deletions cut 5 bases from V and 2 bases from J, with 13 bases between. From germline, CDR1 is SGHVS and CDR2 FQNEAQ. CDR3 sequence: CASSLQGQGNQPQHF. CDR3 in DNA: TGTGCCAGCAGCCTACAGGGCCAAGGCAATCAGCCCCAGCATTTT.

The J gene is TRBJ2-5, the V gene TRBV5-5; D is uncertain. Germline V lookup: CDR1 SGHKS, CDR2 YYEKEE (reference sequence). CDR3 size: 14 residues. V shed 5 bases and J shed 5 bases, with 16 bases lying between them. The CDR3 protein is CASRPTGSTETQYF. The CDR3 DNA reads TGTGCCAGCAGACCCACCGGGTCAACGGAGACCCAGTACTTC.

This chain uses TRBV7-9 with TRBJ2-1; 9 bases agree with TRBD1. CDR1 is SEHNR, CDR2 FQNEAQ, per germline (reference sequence). V shed 5 bases, J shed 2 bases, and the junction held 4 bases outside the gene matches. The CDR3 sequence is 15 residues long. CDR3 DNA sequence: TGTGCCAGCAGCCCCCGGGACAGGGCCTACAATGAGCAGTTCTTC. This codes for CASSPRDRAYNEQFF. The variable domain in full, with the rest retrieved from reference TRBV7-9 and TRBJ2-1, is DTGVSQNPRHKITKRGQNVTFRCDPISEHNRLYWYRQTLGQGPEFLTYFQNEAQLEKSRLLSDRFSAERPKGSFSTLEIQRTEQGDSAMYLCASSPRDRAYNEQFFGPGTRLTVL.

This sequence joins TRBV19 and TRBJ2-6, with TRBD1 identical over 8 bases. CDR3 length: 16 amino acids. CDR1 is LNHDA, CDR2 SQIVND, per germline (reference sequence). J lost 2 bases, V lost 4 bases, and 4 bases had no gene match. CDR3 loop: CASSTETGAGANVLTF. Here the CDR3 DNA reads TGTGCCAGTAGTACGGAGACAGGGGCTGGGGCCAACGTCCTGACTTTC.

The rearrangement links TRBV4-3 to TRBJ1-3, with D perhaps TRBD1 (5 bases). This CDR3 region has 15 residues. V gave up 2 bases and J gave up 0 bases, with 8 bases separating them. Germline V gives CDR1 LGHNA, CDR2 YSLEER. CDR3 nucleotide sequence: TGCGCCAGCAGCCAAACCAGGGTCTCTGGAAACACCATATATTTT. It translates to CASSQTRVSGNTIYF.

The rearrangement joins TRBV5-6 to TRBJ2-1; weak D call: TRBD2 (7 bases). The germline V and J ends were trimmed by 6 bases and 4 bases, with 17 bases remaining between them. The CDR3 totals 15 residues. The V gene's germline CDR1 is SGHDT and CDR2 YYEEEE. The CDR3 protein is CASTMGGAQYNEQFF. DNA of the CDR3: TGTGCCAGCACCATGGGGGGGGCGCAGTACAATGAGCAGTTCTTC.

The chain carries TRBV5-4 and TRBJ2-7; tentative D call: TRBD1 (6 bases). This CDR3 comprises 15 residues. Germline lookup yields CDR1 SGHNT and CDR2 YYREEE (reference sequence). V lost 0 bases to trimming and J lost 0 bases, with 10 bases between them. In DNA, the CDR3 is TGTGCCAGCAGCTTGGGTATAGGGGGCTCCTACGAGCAGTACTTC. Translated: CASSLGIGGSYEQYF. Complete variable domain (other parts from reference TRBV5-4 and TRBJ2-7): ETGVTQSPTHLIKTRGQQVTLRCSSQSGHNTVSWYQQALGQGPQFIFQYYREEENGRGNFPPRFSGLQFPNYSSELNVNALELDDSALYLCASSLGIGGSYEQYFGPGTRLTVT.

This CDR3 is CASSLGEVSYNEQFF. CDR3 coding DNA: TGTGCCAGCAGTTTAGGAGAGGTGTCTTACAATGAGCAGTTCTTC. The chain carries TRBV27 and TRBJ2-1, with no clear D. V was pared by 2 bases and J by 4 bases, with 12 bases between. Per the germline V gene, CDR1 is MNHEY and CDR2 is SMNVEV (reference sequence). The CDR3 has 15 residues.

The V and J genes are TRBV7-2 and TRBJ2-5; 9 nucleotides line up with TRBD1. The germline CDR1 and CDR2 sequences are SGHTA and FQGNSA. CDR3 length equals 17 residues. Losses at the gene ends were 4 bases for V and 5 bases for J; bases not matched to a gene: 14. CDR3 DNA sequence: TGTGCCAGCAGCTCTCTAATCACCGGGACAGGGTACGAGACCCAGTACTTC. This gives the protein CASSSLITGTGYETQYF.

The chain couples TRBV9 to TRBJ2-3, with 9 bases fitting TRBD2. CDR3 size: 16 residues. Losses at the gene ends were 0 bases for V and 1 base for J; bases not matched to a gene: 3. Germline lookup yields CDR1 SGDLS and CDR2 YYNGEE. CDR3 amino acids: CASSVVSSGGTDTQYF. The CDR3 DNA follows: TGTGCCAGCAGCGTAGTATCTAGCGGGGGCACAGATACGCAGTATTTT. The whole variable domain, filled in from reference TRBV9 and TRBJ2-3, reads DSGVTQTPKHLITATGQRVTLRCSPRSGDLSVYWYQQSLDQGLQFLIQYYNGEERAKGNILERFSAQQFPDLHSELNLSSLELGDSALYFCASSVVSSGGTDTQYFGPGTRLTVL.

V usage is TRBV7-6 and J usage is TRBJ1-1; no clear D gene. The CDR3 is made up of 14 amino acids. The V gene lost 1 base and the J gene lost 3 bases, with 9 bases spanning the gap. Germline CDR1 SGHVS, CDR2 FNYEAQ. CDR3 sequence: CASSLGQRDTEAFF. The CDR3 bases are TGTGCCAGCAGCTTAGGGCAGAGGGACACTGAAGCTTTCTTT.